Listed below are T cell receptor beta chains from one sample, sequenced in a study of T cells in narcolepsy. Clones were read by immunoSEQ multiplex PCR, and TCRdb kept only the in-frame ones, dropping some. The data contain 25,000 to 35,000 clones, around 87% of them seen just once; the ten biggest clones take up 0.8% to 0.9%. Sample: memory (CD45RA-) CD4+ T cells from blood. These receptor sequences come from a human donor in good health. Both conserved end residues are part of each CDR3. D genes are given only for firm matches. Not every row has a clone size; where given, it reads once, few, many or a size class.

V gene,J gene,clone size,D gene,CDR3 protein
TRBV4-3,TRBJ1-5,NA,NA,CASSQERAAQPQHF
TRBV27,TRBJ2-1,NA,TRBD2,CASSSRTSGSGEQFF
TRBV9,TRBJ2-3,NA,TRBD1,CASSVVGSTGGAGDTQYF
TRBV19,TRBJ2-1,NA,NA,CASSETPITNEQFF
TRBV19,TRBJ2-2,NA,NA,CASSTVSAGELFF
TRBV7-3,TRBJ2-1,NA,TRBD2,CASSSHGTSGGLSPSEQFF
TRBV5-4,TRBJ2-1,NA,TRBD2,CASSLGAGGTYNEQFF
TRBV5-1,TRBJ1-3,NA,NA,CASSPRDSGNTIYF
TRBV7-9,TRBJ2-3,NA,NA,CASSYGGTDTQYF
TRBV6-6,TRBJ1-1,NA,NA,CASSYAEGGVTEAFF
TRBV11-2,TRBJ2-2,NA,NA,CASSSLGRTNTGELFF
TRBV5-1,TRBJ2-7,NA,TRBD1,CASSLRTGGTYEQYF
TRBV5-1,TRBJ2-1,NA,NA,CASSLAGRGGLSYNEQFF
TRBV14,TRBJ2-5,NA,NA,CASNLNQGETQYF
TRBV5-6,TRBJ1-2,NA,NA,CASSLSGRGWYGYTF
TRBV6-1,TRBJ1-1,NA,TRBD1,CASGDRVNTEAFF
TRBV6-1,TRBJ1-5,NA,NA,CASSRDSSRGQPQHF
TRBV29-1,TRBJ1-2,NA,NA,CSVEYGSYGYTF
TRBV5-1,TRBJ2-5,NA,NA,CASTLGPQGTETQYF
TRBV29-1,TRBJ2-7,NA,NA,CSVERDDTYEQYF
TRBV7-3,TRBJ2-7,NA,TRBD1,CASSWRGQGDEQYF
TRBV14,TRBJ2-3,NA,TRBD2,CASRASGGHTQYF
TRBV6-1,TRBJ1-1,NA,TRBD1,CASSDGQGRTEAFF
TRBV6-6,TRBJ1-4,NA,NA,CASSYSGIRDEKLFF
TRBV30,TRBJ1-6,NA,NA,CAWALDPRNNSPLHF
TRBV29-1,TRBJ2-3,NA,TRBD1,CSACRGPDTQYF
TRBV18,TRBJ2-7,NA,NA,CASSPRGRFYEQYF
TRBV19,TRBJ2-7,once,TRBD2,CASSPKTSGRRNEQYF
TRBV6-1,TRBJ2-1,NA,TRBD1,CASSEYRTGIYNEQFF
TRBV18,TRBJ2-6,NA,NA,CASSPQGADVLTF
TRBV7-2,TRBJ2-1,NA,NA,CASSPRINSYNEQFF
TRBV6-5,TRBJ1-1,NA,NA,CASSPLAFHQAFF
TRBV10-3,TRBJ2-7,NA,NA,CAIKGAVSYEQYF
TRBV7-2,TRBJ1-1,NA,NA,CASSLAPRALNTEAFF
TRBV7-7,TRBJ2-7,NA,TRBD1,CASSPDRGVHEQYF
TRBV13,TRBJ2-3,NA,NA,CASLTSGGRDTQYF
TRBV2,TRBJ1-2,NA,NA,CASTTSPHGYTF
TRBV28,TRBJ1-2,NA,NA,CATVDPLKTRGYTF
TRBV6-6,TRBJ2-7,NA,NA,CASSSWTQLSYEQYF
TRBV19,TRBJ2-5,NA,TRBD2,CASSIGSGFLAGGEETQYF
TRBV27,TRBJ2-1,NA,NA,CASKLGGDNEQFF
TRBV6-6,TRBJ1-1,NA,TRBD1,CASSAGQGTLNTEAFF
TRBV5-1,TRBJ2-7,once,NA,CASSSDSSYEQYF
TRBV10-2,TRBJ1-2,NA,NA,CASTQGSSYGYTF
TRBV10-3,TRBJ1-3,NA,NA,CAITQGRGNTIYF
TRBV30,TRBJ2-5,NA,NA,CAYAPGVETQYF
TRBV29-1,TRBJ2-7,NA,TRBD1,CSVRQGAVSEQYF
TRBV11-2,TRBJ1-4,NA,NA,CASSLSGTDFLATNEKLFF
TRBV11-2,TRBJ2-7,NA,TRBD2,CASSPTGGGRASYEQYF
TRBV7-8,TRBJ1-2,NA,NA,CASSLVRAPTKNYGYTF
TRBV5-1,TRBJ2-1,once,TRBD2,CASTRVPGGYSYNEQFF
TRBV5-1,TRBJ2-2,NA,NA,CASSLNPTSLNTGELFF
TRBV6-6,TRBJ1-5,NA,NA,CASSFGSTNQPQHF
TRBV6-1,TRBJ2-3,NA,NA,CASSGRFVDTQYF
TRBV15,TRBJ2-1,NA,NA,CATSRVRVYNEQFF
TRBV6-5,TRBJ1-5,NA,NA,CASWGHRENQPQHF
TRBV19,TRBJ2-3,NA,TRBD1,CASNDRGEGTQYF